This passage covers 32 T cell receptor beta chains from one sample sequenced in a study of CD8 T cells in Susac syndrome. RNA, at about 0.45 to 1 ug, was reverse transcribed with random hexamers. MiXCR, run by TCRdb on the immunoSEQ multiplex PCR reads, gives a single entry per CDR3 protein. Found here are over 350,000 distinct CDR3 sequences, approximately 85% of them singletons; the top ten hold approximately 0.12%. Source material: CD8+ T cells from PBMCs. These receptor sequences come from a human donor with multiple sclerosis.

This clonotype has more than one count but fewer than ten. The V and J genes are TRBV7-6 and TRBJ2-1; the match to TRBD2 covers 13 bases. Germline assignment: CDR1 SGHVS and CDR2 FNYEAQ. Germline trimming cut 1 base from V and 5 bases from J; bases unmatched to any gene: 8. This CDR3 contains 18 residues. CDR3 loop: CASSLGGLAGAVDNEQFF. CDR3 in DNA: TGTGCCAGCAGCTTAGGTGGACTAGCGGGAGCTGTCGACAATGAGCAGTTCTTC.

V usage is TRBV4-1 and J usage is TRBJ2-3; 7 bases align to TRBD2. From germline, CDR1 is MGHRA and CDR2 YSYEKL. V shed 4 bases and J 1 base; nucleotides not matched to a gene: 11. The CDR3 loop spans 17 amino acids. The CDR3 coding sequence is TGCGCCAGCAGCCCCCGGACTAGTGGGACTGGCACAGATACGCAGTATTTT. Protein sequence: CASSPRTSGTGTDTQYF.

The rearrangement joins TRBV10-1 to TRBJ1-1, with D perhaps TRBD1 (6 bases). The CDR3 consists of 14 residues. V dropped 0 bases and J dropped 6 bases, with 11 bases sitting between them. CDR1 WNHNN and CDR2 SYGVQD come from the germline V gene (reference sequence). CDR3 coding DNA: TGCGCCAGCAGTGAGTCCGACGGGGGCTCTGAAGCTTTCTTT. Amino acid sequence: CASSESDGGSEAFF.

This clonotype appeared a single time. The V call is TRBV7-9, the J call TRBJ2-2, with D uncertain. Per germline, CDR1 SEHNR and CDR2 FQNEAQ (reference sequence). V lost 10 bases to trimming and J lost 0 bases, with 21 bases between them. This CDR3 spans 17 amino acids. CDR3 DNA: TGTGCCACCAGAACCTCGTATCCGATCGCGAACACCGGGGAGCTGTTTTTT. Translated: CATRTSYPIANTGELFF.

This clonotype appeared a single time. The chain joins TRBV27 to TRBJ1-2; TRBD1 might be the D (5 bases). Trimming pared 0 bases from V and 2 bases from J, leaving 13 bases between. The CDR3 length is 16 residues. Germline lookup yields CDR1 MNHEY and CDR2 SMNVEV (reference sequence). Here the CDR3 DNA reads TGTGCCAGCAGTTTATCAGGGCAGGGCGAGAACTATGGCTACACCTTC. Its protein product is CASSLSGQGENYGYTF.

J is TRBJ1-2 and V is TRBV7-4; 7 bases align to TRBD1. V lost 4 bases and J lost 7; bases outside the gene matches: 9. Germline V gene lookup returns CDR1 SGHVT and CDR2 SQSDAQ. This CDR3 contains 14 residues. The CDR3 coding sequence is TGTGCCAGCAGCTCCATAACAGGGGTTCCTGGCTACACCTTC. Amino acid sequence: CASSSITGVPGYTF. Based on the CDR3 plus reference TRBV7-4 and TRBJ1-2, the full variable domain is GAGVSQSPRYKVAKRGRDVALRCDSISGHVTLYWYRQTLGQGSEVLTYSQSDAQRDKSGRPSGRFSAERPERSVSTLKIQRTEQGDSAVYLCASSSITGVPGYTFGSGTRLTVV.

This sequence joins TRBV2 and TRBJ2-1; 11 nucleotides align to TRBD2. V was clipped by 10 bases and J by 8 bases; unmatched bases: 13. CDR1 SNHLY and CDR2 FYNNEI come from the germline V gene. CDR3 length equals 15 residues. The CDR3 nucleotides are TGTGCCACCTCCGGTACTAGCGGGAGCTGGGATGAGCAGTTCTTC. Amino acids: CATSGTSGSWDEQFF.

The V gene is TRBV5-4, the J gene TRBJ1-2; TRBD1 aligns across 7 bases. The CDR3 length is 16 residues. After removal of 4 bases from V and 3 bases from J, the junction contained 12 bases not matched to a gene. Per germline, CDR1 SGHNT and CDR2 YYREEE (reference sequence). The CDR3 is CASSIGTDLTYYGYTF. In nucleotides, the CDR3 is TGTGCCAGCAGCATTGGGACAGACCTTACTTACTATGGCTACACCTTC.

The J gene is TRBJ2-7, the V gene TRBV27; the D gene could be TRBD1 or TRBD2 (5 bases each). The CDR3 runs 14 residues. The V gene lost 6 bases and the J gene lost 4 bases, with 16 bases spanning the gap. Germline CDR1 reads MNHEY; CDR2 reads SMNVEV (reference sequence). CDR3 loop: CASRLHPGHYEQYF. DNA for the CDR3: TGTGCCAGCAGGCTGCACCCGGGGCATTACGAGCAGTACTTC.

V gene TRBV4-1 combines with J gene TRBJ2-3, with D perhaps TRBD1 (5 bases). Trimming pared 0 bases from V and 2 bases from J, leaving 12 bases between. CDR1 MGHRA and CDR2 YSYEKL come from the germline V gene. The CDR3 consists of 16 residues. CDR3 sequence: CASSQDPTGLTDTQYF. The CDR3 bases are TGCGCCAGCAGCCAAGATCCCACAGGCCTCACAGATACGCAGTATTTT.

The chain links TRBV3-1 to TRBJ1-1; possible D gene TRBD1, 6 bases. Trimming removed 0 bases at V and 6 bases at J, with 11 bases between. This CDR3 has 14 residues. Germline V gene sequence: CDR1 LGHDT, CDR2 YNNKEL (reference sequence). CDR3 in amino acids: CASSQDAGGSEAFF. As DNA, the CDR3 is TGTGCCAGCAGCCAAGATGCGGGGGGCTCTGAAGCTTTCTTT.

The chain uses TRBV6-4 and TRBJ1-1; D gene unclear. The CDR3 is 13 amino acids. CDR1 and CDR2 (germline): MRHNA, SNTAGT. Trimming cost V 2 bases and J 3 bases, with 7 bases left between them. CDR3 protein: CASSDTRHTEAFF. The DNA of the CDR3 is TGTGCCAGCAGTGACACCCGCCACACTGAAGCTTTCTTT.

The chain carries TRBV12-3 or TRBV12-4 and TRBJ1-2; D not certain. The CDR3 is 14 amino acids. The ends were cut back, 1 base at V and 3 bases at J, with 9 bases in the middle. The DNA of the CDR3 is TGTGCCAGCAGTTTAGGCCTGGGGTACTATGGCTACACCTTC. Encoded protein: CASSLGLGYYGYTF.

This clonotype was counted once. V is TRBV3-1 and J is TRBJ1-3; D call uncertain. Trimming removed 0 bases at V and 6 bases at J, with 24 bases between. This CDR3 has 19 amino acids. Per the germline V gene, CDR1 is LGHDT and CDR2 is YNNKEL (reference sequence). CDR3: CASSQESRRRPSGINTIYF. The DNA of the CDR3 is TGTGCCAGCAGCCAAGAAAGCCGAAGGCGGCCCAGCGGGATAAACACCATATATTTT.

This sequence joins TRBV20-1 and TRBJ2-1; no definite D call. CDR1 is DFQATT and CDR2 is SNEGSKA in the germline V gene (reference sequence). With 0 bases removed from V and 0 bases from J, the gap between germline ends came to 9 bases. The CDR3 has 15 residues. CDR3 nucleotide sequence: TGCAGTGCTAGAGAGACCCCTTTCTCCTACAATGAGCAGTTCTTC. Amino acids: CSARETPFSYNEQFF.

This clonotype appeared once. The V gene is TRBV11-2, the J gene TRBJ1-1; D call uncertain. Trimming left V 5 bases short and J 4 bases short, with 11 bases between. Germline-derived CDR1 and CDR2 are SGHAT and FQNNGV. The CDR3 extends over 13 amino acids. The CDR3 bases are TGTGCCAGCAGCCAGTCCCCAGTCACTGAAGCTTTCTTT. Its protein is CASSQSPVTEAFF.

V is TRBV10-2 and J is TRBJ2-2; 8 nucleotides align to TRBD1. Germline loops: CDR1 WSHSY, CDR2 SAAADI. The CDR3 runs to 12 residues. In nucleotides, the CDR3 is TGCGTCGGACAGGGAGGCACCGGGGAGCTGTTTTTT. This gives the protein CVGQGGTGELFF.

This clonotype was seen once. The J gene is TRBJ2-6, the V gene TRBV27; TRBD1 aligns across 7 bases. Germline assignment: CDR1 MNHEY and CDR2 SMNVEV (reference sequence). CDR3 length equals 18 residues. V was clipped by 7 bases and J by 1 base; unmatched bases: 13. CDR3 sequence: CASKFTAPGGSGANVLTF. For the CDR3, the DNA is TGTGCCAGCAAGTTTACGGCTCCAGGGGGTTCTGGGGCCAACGTCCTGACTTTC.

This clonotype was seen once. The chain employs TRBV5-1 and TRBJ2-2, with D unresolved. Trimming pared 4 bases from V and 7 bases from J, leaving 14 bases between. Per germline, CDR1 SGHRS and CDR2 YFSETQ. This CDR3 contains 14 residues. CDR3 loop: CASSPSDSHGELFF. In DNA form, the CDR3 reads TGCGCCAGCAGCCCGTCGGATTCCCACGGGGAGCTGTTTTTT.

The V and J genes are TRBV7-9 and TRBJ1-2; maybe TRBD1 (6 bases). Trimming stripped 3 bases from V and 3 bases from J, with 11 bases between. CDR1 and CDR2 (germline): SEHNR, FQNEAQ (reference sequence). This CDR3 region has 14 residues. The CDR3 region is CASSFLGTHYGYTF. DNA for the CDR3: TGTGCCAGCAGCTTCTTAGGGACACACTATGGCTACACCTTC.

This clonotype was detected once. The rearrangement uses TRBV6-5 and TRBJ1-2, with D maybe TRBD1 (5 bases). CDR1 MNHEY and CDR2 SVGAGI come from the germline V gene. CDR3 length equals 14 residues. V lost 4 bases and J lost 3, with 12 bases in between. The CDR3 nucleotides are TGTGCCAGCAGTTCGACAGAGGTGGACTATGGCTACACCTTC. This sequence encodes CASSSTEVDYGYTF.

V is TRBV5-5 and J is TRBJ2-2; D is unclear. CDR1 SGHKS and CDR2 YYEKEE come from the germline V gene (reference sequence). The CDR3 has 17 residues. Trimming pared 1 base from V and 0 bases from J, leaving 13 bases between. This CDR3 reads CASSLPAENANTGELFF. The CDR3 bases are TGTGCCAGCAGCTTGCCGGCGGAAAACGCGAACACCGGGGAGCTGTTTTTT.

The rearrangement links TRBV27 to TRBJ1-2; 7 bases are shared with TRBD1. After removal of 8 bases from V and 4 bases from J, the junction contained 25 bases not matched to a gene. Germline CDR1 and CDR2: MNHEY and SMNVEV (reference sequence). The CDR3 is made up of 19 amino acids. The CDR3 bases are TGTGCCAGCGGCGGAACCCCGGGACAGAGACTCGGGGACCTCTATGGCTACACCTTC. Residues: CASGGTPGQRLGDLYGYTF.

The rearrangement uses TRBV28 and TRBJ1-1; no definite D call. This CDR3 contains 12 residues. Germline V gene data show CDR1 as MDHEN and CDR2 as SYDVKM. The V and J ends lost 6 bases and 2 bases respectively, with 7 bases between them. The CDR3 nucleotides are TGTGCCAGCAGGAAAAGAAACACTGAAGCTTTCTTT. Its translation is CASRKRNTEAFF. Filled out from reference TRBV28 and TRBJ1-1, the complete variable domain reads DVKVTQSSRYLVKRTGEKVFLECVQDMDHENMFWYRQDPGLGLRLIYFSYDVKMKEKGDIPEGYSVSREKKERFSLILESASTNQTSMYLCASRKRNTEAFFGQGTRLTVV.

The chain joins TRBV7-9 to TRBJ2-7, with D possibly TRBD1 on 6 matching bases. The length of the CDR3 is 16 residues. Germline lookup yields CDR1 SEHNR and CDR2 FQNEAQ (reference sequence). V was trimmed by 1 base and J by 1 base, leaving 14 bases between them. The CDR3 reads CASSLVLQGYSYEQYF. The CDR3 DNA follows: TGTGCCAGCAGCTTAGTGTTACAGGGATATTCCTACGAGCAGTACTTC.

The chain links TRBV11-3 to TRBJ2-2; a possible D gene is TRBD1 (7 bases). With 5 bases removed from V and 5 bases from J, the gap between germline ends came to 24 bases. Germline loops: CDR1 SGHNT, CDR2 YENEEA. This CDR3 is 18 amino acids long. Here the CDR3 DNA reads TGTGCCAGCAGCCCGCGGACAGGAGAGGGAGGTACGACCGGGGAGCTGTTTTTT. This sequence encodes CASSPRTGEGGTTGELFF. The full variable domain, with the rest looked up from reference TRBV11-3 and TRBJ2-2, is EAGVVQSPRYKIIEKKQPVAFWCNPISGHNTLYWYLQNLGQGPELLIRYENEEAVDDSQLPKDRFSAERLKGVDSTLKIQPAELGDSAVYLCASSPRTGEGGTTGELFFGEGSRLTVL.

This chain joins TRBV7-9 and TRBJ1-1; no definite D call. The CDR3 totals 12 residues. V lost 6 bases to trimming and J lost 6 bases, with 11 bases between them. Germline V CDR1 and CDR2: SEHNR, FQNEAQ (reference sequence). CDR3 bases: TGTGCCAGCAGGTCCTCGGCGTCTGAAGCTTTCTTT. The encoded protein is CASRSSASEAFF.

The chain employs TRBV2 and TRBJ1-2, with D uncertain. The germline V and J ends were trimmed by 3 bases and 3 bases, with 14 bases remaining between them. CDR3 length equals 15 residues. Per the germline V gene, CDR1 is SNHLY and CDR2 is FYNNEI. The CDR3 DNA reads as TGTGCCAGCAGTGAGACCCAGCCCTTAGACTATGGCTACACCTTC. Encoded protein: CASSETQPLDYGYTF.

This chain links TRBV7-6 with TRBJ2-6, with 8 bases matching TRBD1. The germline V gene encodes CDR1 SGHVS and CDR2 FNYEAQ. V lost 5 bases, J lost 2 bases, and 5 bases stayed unmatched. This CDR3 is 16 amino acids long. The CDR3 DNA reads as TGTGCCAGCAGCCGACTACAGGGGGCTGGGGCCAACGTCCTGACTTTC. Protein: CASSRLQGAGANVLTF.

This clonotype has a single count. The chain joins TRBV9 to TRBJ2-7; TRBD1 matches 8 bases. CDR3 length: 12 amino acids. J gave up 11 bases and V 3 bases, and 7 bases lay outside the gene matches. The germline V gene has CDR1 SGDLS and CDR2 YYNGEE. The CDR3 here is CASSAPTGEKYF. CDR3 in DNA: TGTGCCAGCAGCGCCCCGACAGGGGAAAAGTACTTC.

The rearrangement links TRBV3-1 to TRBJ1-2; TRBD1 is a possible D gene (6 bases). This CDR3 is 14 amino acids long. Trimming removed 2 bases from V and 6 bases from J, with 13 bases in between. Per the germline V gene, CDR1 is LGHDT and CDR2 is YNNKEL (reference sequence). This CDR3 is CASSQPTGVDGYTF. The CDR3 DNA is TGTGCCAGCAGCCAACCGACAGGTGTGGATGGCTACACCTTC.

The gene calls are TRBV4-2 and TRBJ2-6, with unresolved D. This CDR3 has 21 amino acids. The V and J ends lost 0 bases and 0 bases respectively, with 21 bases between them. Germline V gene lookup returns CDR1 LGHNA and CDR2 YNFKEQ. CDR3 amino acids: CASSQESAETLSPSGANVLTF. CDR3 nucleotides: TGTGCCAGCAGCCAAGAATCGGCGGAGACTTTGTCCCCCTCTGGGGCCAACGTCCTGACTTTC.